The rows below give T cell receptor beta chains drawn from one sample of a study of blood T cell repertoires in COVID-19. Produced via immunoSEQ multiplex PCR; TCRdb's table is partial and in-frame only. The sample carries about 110,000 clones, 88% recorded once. Material: peripheral blood. The receptors were gathered from a woman in her forties or fifties with acute or convalescent COVID-19. Each CDR3 is given with its conserved first and last residue. The D gene is left open where the match is weak. Expanded clones are given a class, and other clones once, few, many or no size at all.

size	V	D	J	DNA	CDR3
.	TRBV27	.	TRBJ2-7	TGTGCCAGCAGTTATTTTAAGGGGGCCTACGAGCAGTACTTC	CASSYFKGAYEQYF
.	TRBV3-1/TRBV3-2	TRBD2	TRBJ2-3	TGTGCCAGCAGCCAGAGACTAGCTGGGGATACGCAGTATTTT	CASSQRLAGDTQYF
.	TRBV24-1	.	TRBJ2-2	TGTGCCACCAGTGAGACGGGGAAAGGCACCGGGGAGCTGTTTTTT	CATSETGKGTGELFF
few	TRBV5-1	TRBD1	TRBJ1-1	TGCGCCAGCAGCCCGGGACAGGGTAGGAGGACTGAAGCTTTCTTT	CASSPGQGRRTEAFF
.	TRBV7-9	TRBD2	TRBJ2-7	TGTGCCAGCAGCTTAGGGAGCGGGATTAGCTCCTACGAGCAGTACTTC	CASSLGSGISSYEQYF
few	TRBV7-8	TRBD1	TRBJ2-7	TGTGCCAGCAGCTCCAGACAGGGTGGTGTGGACGAGCAGTACTTC	CASSSRQGGVDEQYF
.	TRBV28	TRBD1	TRBJ2-7	TGTGCCAGCAGTTGGGGGACAGCACGGCGTAAGGGGGAGCAGTACTTC	CASSWGTARRKGEQYF
.	TRBV7-6	TRBD1	TRBJ1-6	TGTGCCAGCAGTCAGGACAGGGCTTATAATTCACCCCTCCACTTT	CASSQDRAYNSPLHF
once	TRBV19	TRBD1	TRBJ2-5	TGTGCCAGTAGTTTACCCGGGACAGGGCTCGAAGGTACCCAGTACTTC	CASSLPGTGLEGTQYF
few	TRBV5-8	.	TRBJ2-7	TGTGCCAGCAGCTGGAGGGTAGGGCTCGAGCAGTACTTC	CASSWRVGLEQYF
.	TRBV7-2	.	TRBJ2-2	TGTGCCAGCAGCTTACGTGGAGCCGCGATCACCGGGGAGCTGTTTTTT	CASSLRGAAITGELFF
.	TRBV18	TRBD2	TRBJ2-1	TGTGCCAGCTCACCATTAGCGGGAGCATACAATGAGCAGTTCTTC	CASSPLAGAYNEQFF
.	TRBV10-2	.	TRBJ1-5	TGCGCCAGCAGTGAGGGCCGAGGGAGTCAGCCCCAGCATTTT	CASSEGRGSQPQHF
.	TRBV5-1	.	TRBJ1-1	TGCGCCAGCAGCCGGCGGACAGTGAACACTGAAGCTTTCTTT	CASSRRTVNTEAFF
.	TRBV28	.	TRBJ2-1	TGTGCCAGCCGGACTGGAGGCTCCTACAATGAGCAGTTCTTC	CASRTGGSYNEQFF
.	TRBV14	TRBD1	TRBJ1-1	TGTGCCAGCAGCCAAACAGGGGGCGGGTTGAACACTGAAGCTTTCTTT	CASSQTGGGLNTEAFF
.	TRBV12-5	TRBD2	TRBJ2-7	TGTGCTAGTGGGATAATGACTAGCGGCTTCACCGCTTACGAGCAGTACTTC	CASGIMTSGFTAYEQYF
.	TRBV6-5	.	TRBJ2-7	TGTGCCAGCAGGACAGAGGACGAGCAGTACTTC	CASRTEDEQYF
.	TRBV10-3	TRBD1	TRBJ2-2	TGTGCCACTGGATGGGGACAGGGGAAAGGGGAGCTGTTTTTT	CATGWGQGKGELFF
once	TRBV2	.	TRBJ2-1	TGTGCCAGCAGATGGCGGGACCCCTACAATGAGCAGTTCTTC	CASRWRDPYNEQFF
.	TRBV18	.	TRBJ1-1	TGTGCCAGCTCTAACCAGGGAGGATTGAGTGAAGCTTTCTTT	CASSNQGGLSEAFF
.	TRBV28	.	TRBJ2-2	TGTGCCAGCAGTTTAAGTCATATTTCGGGGGACACCGGGGAGCTGTTTTTT	CASSLSHISGDTGELFF
.	TRBV19	.	TRBJ1-2	TGTGCCAGTAGTATTCCCGAAGGGGTATCTGGCTACACCTTC	CASSIPEGVSGYTF
.	TRBV7-9	TRBD2	TRBJ2-3	TGTGCCAGCAGTCAAGCGGGGTTCACAGATACGCAGTATTTT	CASSQAGFTDTQYF
.	TRBV18	.	TRBJ1-1	TGTGCCAGCTCACCACAGGGGCAGAACACTGAAGCTTTCTTT	CASSPQGQNTEAFF
.	TRBV6-5	TRBD2	TRBJ2-7	TGTGCCACCCAATCTAGCGGGAGCCTCTACGAGCAGTACTTC	CATQSSGSLYEQYF
.	TRBV7-6	TRBD2	TRBJ2-7	TGTGCCAGCAGCCGACTAGCGGGGAACTCCTACGAGCAGTACTTC	CASSRLAGNSYEQYF
.	TRBV28	TRBD1	TRBJ2-3	TGTGCCAGCAGTCCCGGACAGGGACTCACAGATACGCAGTATTTT	CASSPGQGLTDTQYF
once	TRBV2	TRBD1	TRBJ2-1	TGTGCCAGCAGCCAAGAACGGGACAGGAGAACCTACAATGAGCAGTTCTTC	CASSQERDRRTYNEQFF
.	TRBV19	TRBD1	TRBJ1-5	TGTGCCAGTAGTATAGGAGGGGGCGGCAATCAGCCCCAGCATTTT	CASSIGGGGNQPQHF
.	TRBV28	TRBD2	TRBJ2-1	TGTGCCAGCAGTTTAAGGGGTTTCGGGACTAGCGGGAGAGGGTCCTACAATGAGCAGTTCTTC	CASSLRGFGTSGRGSYNEQFF
.	TRBV5-4	TRBD2	TRBJ2-1	TGTGCCAGCAGCTTGGGCGGGAGGGGAAGCTCCTACAATGAGCAGTTCTTC	CASSLGGRGSSYNEQFF
.	TRBV6-1	TRBD1	TRBJ1-5	TGTGCCAGCAGTGAATGGGGACAGGGTAATCAGCCCCAGCATTTT	CASSEWGQGNQPQHF
.	TRBV5-6	TRBD2	TRBJ2-3	TGTGCCAGCAGCTCGGGACTAGGCACAGATACGCAGTATTTT	CASSSGLGTDTQYF
.	TRBV11-2	TRBD2	TRBJ2-1	TGTGCCAGCAGCCTGCTAGCGGGAGGGGGTGAGCAGTTCTTC	CASSLLAGGGEQFF
.	TRBV7-9	.	TRBJ2-5	TGTGCCAGCAGCTTAGGGGGAGAAGGGAAGACCCAGTACTTC	CASSLGGEGKTQYF
.	TRBV18	.	TRBJ1-6	TGTGCCAGCTCGCCCCAGGGAGGGAATTCACCCCTCCACTTT	CASSPQGGNSPLHF
few	TRBV28	TRBD1	TRBJ1-6	TGTGCCAGCAGTCGCGCGTCCAACAGGGGTAATTCACCCCTCCACTTT	CASSRASNRGNSPLHF
.	TRBV6-1	.	TRBJ1-5	TGTGCCAGCAGTGGTACAGGAATCCATAGCAATCAGCCCCAGCATTTT	CASSGTGIHSNQPQHF
.	TRBV6-5	TRBD1	TRBJ1-1	TGTGCCAGCAGACCCCCAGGGGGCGAACGGGCTGAAGCTTTCTTT	CASRPPGGERAEAFF
.	TRBV4-2	.	TRBJ1-3	TGTGCCAGCAGCCAAGATCAAGGGAGCTCTGGAAACACCATATATTTT	CASSQDQGSSGNTIYF
once	TRBV12-3/TRBV12-4	.	TRBJ2-2	TGTGCCAGCAGCCTGACAGTCACCGGGGAGCTGTTTTTT	CASSLTVTGELFF
.	TRBV21-1	.	TRBJ2-3	TGTGCCAGCAGTAACTTTTACCTAGCGGGAGCCCAGGATACGCAGTATTTT	CASSNFYLAGAQDTQYF
.	TRBV5-1	TRBD2	TRBJ2-1	TGCGCCAGCAGCCGCGGACTAGCGGGCTCCTACAATGAGCAGTTCTTC	CASSRGLAGSYNEQFF
.	TRBV28	.	TRBJ2-1	TGTGCCAGCAGTTACCACAGGGCCGCCCAGTTCTTC	CASSYHRAAQFF
.	TRBV11-2	TRBD1	TRBJ1-2	TGTGCCAGCCGGGACAGGGATGTGTTTGACTATGGCTACACCTTC	CASRDRDVFDYGYTF
.	TRBV19	.	TRBJ2-7	TGTGCCAGTAGTAACTCTAGACAGTCTTACGAGCAGTACTTC	CASSNSRQSYEQYF
.	TRBV7-9	.	TRBJ2-5	TGTGCCAGTAACACAGGTCATACTACCGAGACCCAGTACTTC	CASNTGHTTETQYF
.	TRBV14	TRBD1	TRBJ2-7	TGTGCCAGCAGCCATACCCGGACAGGGTGGTACGAGCAGTACTTC	CASSHTRTGWYEQYF
.	TRBV12-3/TRBV12-4	.	TRBJ2-3	TGTGCCAGCAGTTTAGACAGGCCAGATACGCAGTATTTT	CASSLDRPDTQYF
.	TRBV7-9	TRBD1	TRBJ2-1	TGTGCCAGCAGCTTAGGTGCAGGGGGCAATGAGCAGTTCTTC	CASSLGAGGNEQFF